This T cell receptor beta chain derives from a study of cytomegalovirus exposure and HLA in healthy donors. General study findings and limits: The authors reported that TCR beta sequences could predict HLA-A and HLA-B alleles. These predictions were accurate for most subjects in the first cohort.

This clone was found once. Antigen specificity is unknown. Amplification used 60 Vbeta primers and 13 Jbeta primers. TCRdb keeps only in-frame clones here, not all; method: immunoSEQ multiplex PCR. The table records 200,000 to 300,000 clones, approximately 85% of them present only once. The germline V gene encodes CDR1 SGHNT and CDR2 YYREEE (reference sequence). CDR3 size: 12 residues. The receptor was derived from a woman in her thirties or forties in good health and CMV-seropositive. The chain is built from TRBV5-4 and TRBJ2-7, with TRBD2 as a possible D gene (5 bases). The source material was PBMCs. The CDR3 DNA reads as TGTGCTACCGGCCGGGAATACTACGAGCAGTACTTC. Residues: CATGREYYEQYF.